This passage covers 14 T cell receptor beta chains from one sample sequenced in a study of blood T cell repertoires in COVID-19. Repertoires were generated with immunoSEQ multiplex PCR, while TCRdb's copy carries only in-frame clones and drops some. The data contain 200,000 or so clones, roughly 90% of them seen just once; the ten biggest clones take up over 7%. The sample consisted of PBMCs or T cells enriched from blood (not recorded which). These receptors were collected from a woman between 18 and 30 years old who had recovered from COVID-19.

J is TRBJ2-3 and V is TRBV27, with TRBD2 matching over 9 bases. J lost 8 bases, V lost 6 bases, and 6 bases had no gene match. In germline, CDR1 is MNHEY, CDR2 SMNVEV (reference sequence). There are 13 residues in the CDR3. CDR3 DNA: TGTGCCAGCAGCCAAGGCGGGAGGGCTACGCAGTATTTT. Amino acid sequence: CASSQGGRATQYF.

CDR3 protein: CASSVEVEQFF. The CDR3 DNA reads TGTGCCAGCAGTGTAGAAGTTGAGCAGTTCTTC. The chain carries TRBV2 and TRBJ2-1; no definite D call. The CDR3 is made up of 11 amino acids. Trimming shortened V by 4 bases and J by 9 bases, and 7 bases separated the two germline ends. From germline, CDR1 is SNHLY and CDR2 FYNNEI. The entire variable domain, with the rest obtained from reference TRBV2 and TRBJ2-1, is as follows: EPEVTQTPSHQVTQMGQEVILRCVPISNHLYFYWYRQILGQKVEFLVSFYNNEISEKSEIFDDQFSVERPDGSNFTLKIRSTKLEDSAMYFCASSVEVEQFFGPGTRLTVL.

This clone has just a few counts. This sequence joins TRBV19 and TRBJ2-2; TRBD1 is a possible D gene (6 bases). CDR1 and CDR2 from the germline V gene are LNHDA and SQIVND (reference sequence). The CDR3 is made up of 15 amino acids. Trimming left V 9 bases short and J 5 bases short, with 19 bases between. The chain's CDR3 is CASGRRGRGTGELFF. CDR3 bases: TGTGCCAGCGGTCGCAGGGGACGAGGAACCGGGGAGCTGTTTTTT.

This clone was seen just once. The V and J genes are TRBV4-1 and TRBJ2-5, with 8 bases fitting TRBD2. The V gene end was trimmed by 4 bases and the J gene end by 5 bases; junction bases not matched to a gene: 18. CDR3 length: 18 amino acids. Germline V gene sequence: CDR1 MGHRA, CDR2 YSYEKL. CDR3 DNA: TGCGCCAGCAGCCTGATTCCCTCGGGGGGGAGAGAGTTGGAGACCCAGTACTTC. It is translated as CASSLIPSGGRELETQYF.

The J gene is TRBJ2-7, the V gene TRBV9, with TRBD2 as a possible D gene (5 bases). V lost 2 bases and J lost 6, with 15 bases in between. The germline V gene encodes CDR1 SGDLS and CDR2 YYNGEE. This CDR3 comprises 14 residues. The CDR3 spells CASSVLATTSEQYF. CDR3 bases: TGTGCCAGCAGCGTTCTCGCTACTACTAGCGAGCAGTACTTC. Full variable domain (outside the CDR3, taken from reference TRBV9 and TRBJ2-7): DSGVTQTPKHLITATGQRVTLRCSPRSGDLSVYWYQQSLDQGLQFLIQYYNGEERAKGNILERFSAQQFPDLHSELNLSSLELGDSALYFCASSVLATTSEQYFGPGTRLTVT.

The genes are TRBV6-5 and TRBJ1-2, with 7 bases identical to TRBD1. The ends lost 0 bases at V and 8 bases at J; junction bases unmatched: 9. Germline V lookup: CDR1 MNHEY, CDR2 SVGAGI. The CDR3 runs 15 residues. The CDR3 reads CASSYSDTRDRGYTF. The CDR3 nucleotides are TGTGCCAGCAGTTACTCGGACACCCGGGACAGAGGCTACACCTTC.

The CDR3 is CASSLIRDYNEQFF. The CDR3 nucleotides read TGTGCCAGCAGCTTAATCAGGGATTACAATGAGCAGTTCTTC. The chain has TRBV7-9 and TRBJ2-1; possible D gene TRBD1, 5 bases. CDR3 length: 14 residues. Trimming shortened V by 2 bases and J by 4 bases, and 9 bases separated the two germline ends. In germline, CDR1 is SEHNR, CDR2 FQNEAQ (reference sequence).

This clone was seen a handful of times. The rearrangement joins TRBV19 to TRBJ1-2; D ambiguous. Germline V lookup: CDR1 LNHDA, CDR2 SQIVND (reference sequence). CDR3 length: 13 residues. The V gene lost 5 bases and the J gene lost 1 base, with 8 bases spanning the gap. This CDR3 reads CASSLPYNYGYTF. The CDR3 DNA reads TGTGCCAGTAGTCTCCCCTATAACTATGGCTACACCTTC.

The chain joins TRBV28 to TRBJ1-2, with 7 bases lining up with TRBD1. The CDR3 length is 12 residues. Germline-derived CDR1 and CDR2 are MDHEN and SYDVKM. V trimming: 6 bases; J trimming: 11 bases; junction bases outside the gene matches: 9. CDR3 sequence (DNA): TGTGCCAGCAGCCAGACAGGGATGAGTTACACCTTC. Amino acid sequence: CASSQTGMSYTF.

This clone was detected only once. This rearrangement joins TRBV5-1 to TRBJ2-7; D gene ambiguous. The V and J ends lost 3 bases and 0 bases respectively, with 7 bases between them. Germline CDR1 and CDR2: SGHRS and YFSETQ. This CDR3 contains 13 residues. The CDR3 sequence is CASSSRSSYEQYF. In nucleotides, the CDR3 is TGCGCCAGCAGCTCCCGGAGCTCCTACGAGCAGTACTTC.

The V call is TRBV19, the J call TRBJ2-5; a possible D gene is TRBD1 (5 bases). V was pared by 6 bases and J by 2 bases, with 13 bases between. Germline lookup yields CDR1 LNHDA and CDR2 SQIVND (reference sequence). CDR3 size: 14 residues. The chain's CDR3 is CASSRQPLQETQYF. DNA for the CDR3: TGTGCCAGTAGCCGACAGCCTCTACAAGAGACCCAGTACTTC.

The V gene is TRBV9, the J gene TRBJ1-2; the match to TRBD1 covers 8 bases. The CDR3 is 14 amino acids. Germline CDR1 reads SGDLS; CDR2 reads YYNGEE. With 3 bases clipped from V and 6 bases from J, the junction kept 7 bases outside the gene matches. CDR3 DNA sequence: TGTGCCAGCAGCGAGACAGGGGCCTACAATGGCTACACCTTC. Protein sequence: CASSETGAYNGYTF.

This rearrangement joins TRBV11-2 to TRBJ2-7, with D perhaps matching TRBD1 (6 bases). From germline, CDR1 is SGHAT and CDR2 FQNNGV. Trimming took off 1 base at V and 7 bases at J, with 14 bases between the two ends. The CDR3 is made up of 14 amino acids. The CDR3 coding sequence is TGTGCCAGCAGCTTAGGGGGGCAAGGGTCAGAGCAGTACTTC. Translation: CASSLGGQGSEQYF. Full variable domain (missing parts from reference TRBV11-2 and TRBJ2-7): EAGVAQSPRYKIIEKRQSVAFWCNPISGHATLYWYQQILGQGPKLLIQFQNNGVVDDSQLPKDRFSAERLKGVDSTLKIQPAKLEDSAVYLCASSLGGQGSEQYFGPGTRLTVT.

This chain uses TRBV6-5 with TRBJ2-7; D is possibly TRBD1 (6 bases). The ends were cut back, 0 bases at V and 2 bases at J, with 11 bases in the middle. Germline CDR1 MNHEY, CDR2 SVGAGI. This CDR3 contains 15 residues. CDR3 in amino acids: CASSYSSDRTYEQYF. Here the CDR3 DNA reads TGTGCCAGCAGTTACTCGTCAGACAGGACCTACGAGCAGTACTTC.